The rows below give T cell receptor beta chains drawn from one sample of a study of identical twins. TCRdb independently ran MiXCR on the 5' RACE reads; one entry per CDR3 protein. The sample consists of 420,000 or so distinct CDR3 sequences, under 20% of them appearing once. The sequencing input was naive T cells sorted from blood. The receptors were gathered from a man aged 45-65 years in good health. The CDR3 runs from the conserved cysteine through the conserved F or W. A D gene is named only where the DNA matches it firmly. Some rows have no size entry. The others give once, few or many, or a class for an expanded clone.

. | TRBJ1-1 | few | TRBV6-2/TRBV6-3 | CASNDRNTLNTEAFF | TGTGCCAGCAACGACAGGAACACATTGAACACTGAAGCTTTCTTT
. | TRBJ2-5 | many | TRBV5-4 | CASSWGETQYF | TGTGCCAGCAGCTGGGGGGAGACCCAGTACTTC
TRBD1 | TRBJ2-3 | many | TRBV6-2/TRBV6-3 | CASSKPGGAGDTQYF | TGTGCCAGCAGTAAACCAGGGGGCGCGGGAGATACGCAGTATTTT
. | TRBJ2-7 | . | TRBV7-2 | CASSLQRAGPEQYF | TGTGCCAGCAGCTTACAGAGGGCCGGGCCCGAGCAGTACTTC
TRBD1 | TRBJ2-7 | many | TRBV11-2 | CASRSYRDREYEQYF | TGTGCCAGCAGATCCTACCGGGACAGGGAATACGAGCAGTACTTC
. | TRBJ2-3 | many | TRBV12-3/TRBV12-4 | CASSLGRIKGTDTQYF | TGTGCCAGCAGTTTAGGGCGTATTAAGGGCACAGATACGCAGTATTTT
. | TRBJ2-7 | many | TRBV7-9 | CASAGTLGEAEQYF | TGTGCCAGCGCCGGGACGTTGGGAGAAGCCGAGCAGTACTTC
. | TRBJ1-5 | . | TRBV7-8 | CASSDSRGPHQPQHF | TGTGCCAGCAGCGATAGCAGGGGTCCCCATCAGCCCCAGCATTTT
TRBD1 | TRBJ1-6 | many | TRBV7-9 | CASSQQTGGHNSPLHF | TGTGCCAGCAGCCAACAGACAGGGGGCCATAATTCACCCCTCCACTTT
. | TRBJ1-6 | . | TRBV30 | CAWSRKTGSPLHF | TGTGCCTGGAGTCGAAAAACGGGGTCACCCCTCCACTTT
TRBD1 | TRBJ1-2 | once | TRBV5-1 | CASSEGQAYGYTF | TGCGCCAGCAGCGAGGGACAGGCCTATGGCTACACCTTC
. | TRBJ2-1 | . | TRBV12-3/TRBV12-4 | CASRLRLVVGNEQFF | TGTGCCAGCAGACTGCGTTTGGTGGTAGGAAATGAGCAGTTCTTC
. | TRBJ1-4 | many | TRBV10-3 | CASRTVTNEKLFF | TGTGCCAGCCGTACAGTTACTAATGAAAAACTGTTTTTT
. | TRBJ2-1 | many | TRBV7-2 | CASSLVGYNEQFF | TGTGCCAGCAGCTTAGTCGGGTACAATGAGCAGTTCTTC
. | TRBJ1-3 | many | TRBV20-1 | CSAATDPSGNTIYF | TGCAGTGCTGCTACAGATCCCTCTGGAAACACCATATATTTT
. | TRBJ2-2 | . | TRBV15 | CATMGGHRGGELFF | TGTGCCACCATGGGAGGCCACAGAGGCGGGGAGCTGTTTTTT